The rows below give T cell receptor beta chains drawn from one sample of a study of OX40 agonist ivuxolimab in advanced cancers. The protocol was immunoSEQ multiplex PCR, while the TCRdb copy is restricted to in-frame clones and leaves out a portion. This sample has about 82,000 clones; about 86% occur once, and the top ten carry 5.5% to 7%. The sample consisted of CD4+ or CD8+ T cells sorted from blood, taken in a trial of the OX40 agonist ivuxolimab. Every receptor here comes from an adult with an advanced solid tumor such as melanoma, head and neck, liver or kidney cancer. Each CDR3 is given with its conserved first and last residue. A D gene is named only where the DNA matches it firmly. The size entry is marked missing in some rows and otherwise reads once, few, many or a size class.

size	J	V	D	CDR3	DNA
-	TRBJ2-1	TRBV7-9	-	CASSPNVNEQFF	TGTGCCAGCAGCCCCAATGTAAATGAGCAGTTCTTC
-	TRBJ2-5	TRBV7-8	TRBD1	CASSPIESTGLGETQYF	TGTGCCAGCAGCCCCATCGAGTCGACAGGGCTAGGGGAGACCCAGTACTTC
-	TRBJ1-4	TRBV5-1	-	CASSLGYGAGNEKLFF	TGCGCCAGCAGCTTGGGATACGGGGCTGGTAATGAAAAACTGTTTTTT
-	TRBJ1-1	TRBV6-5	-	CASSIPGTEAFF	TGTGCCAGCAGTATTCCTGGGACTGAAGCTTTCTTT
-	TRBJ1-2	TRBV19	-	CASSPRTVNYGYTF	TGTGCCAGTAGTCCACGGACGGTGAACTATGGCTACACCTTC
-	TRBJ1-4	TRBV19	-	CASSIRGQTNEKLFF	TGTGCCAGTAGTATAAGAGGGCAGACTAATGAAAAACTGTTTTTT
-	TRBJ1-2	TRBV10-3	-	CAISESGQYGYTF	TGTGCCATCAGTGAGTCCGGGCAGTATGGCTACACCTTC
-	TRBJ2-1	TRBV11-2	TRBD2	CASSLARTSGRDEQFF	TGTGCCAGCAGCTTAGCTCGGACTAGCGGGAGGGATGAGCAGTTCTTC
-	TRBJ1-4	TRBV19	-	CASRHGTRPNEKLFF	TGTGCCAGTAGGCACGGGACAAGACCTAATGAAAAACTGTTTTTT
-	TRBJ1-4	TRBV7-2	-	CASSLQGTTNEKLFF	TGTGCCAGCAGCTTGCAGGGTACGACTAATGAAAAACTGTTTTTT
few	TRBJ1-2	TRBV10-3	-	CAISSPGVNGYTF	TGTGCCATCAGTTCCCCAGGGGTGAATGGCTACACCTTC
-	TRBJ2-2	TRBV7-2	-	CASSSRTTGELFF	TGTGCCAGCAGCTCCCGGACGACCGGGGAGCTGTTTTTT
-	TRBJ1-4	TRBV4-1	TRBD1	CASSPSGQGHEKLFF	TGCGCCAGCAGCCCTTCCGGACAGGGGCATGAAAAACTGTTTTTT
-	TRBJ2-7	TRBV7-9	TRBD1	CASSSGTGIYEQYF	TGTGCCAGCAGCTCCGGGACAGGGATCTACGAGCAGTACTTC
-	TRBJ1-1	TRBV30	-	CAWIIDTLNTEAFF	TGTGCCTGGATCATTGACACCTTGAACACTGAAGCTTTCTTT
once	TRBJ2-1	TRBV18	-	CASSPQGLNNEQFF	TGTGCCAGCTCACCACAAGGACTAAACAATGAGCAGTTCTTC
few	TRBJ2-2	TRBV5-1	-	CASRRDLGSGELFF	TGCGCCAGCAGGAGGGACTTAGGATCCGGGGAGCTGTTTTTT
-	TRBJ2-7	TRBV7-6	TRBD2	CASSLGGRGASYEQYF	TGTGCCAGCAGCTTAGGCGGGCGGGGGGCCTCCTACGAGCAGTACTTC
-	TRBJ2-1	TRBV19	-	CASSLIGPIGGNEQFF	TGTGCCAGTAGCCTAATAGGGCCAATAGGGGGCAATGAGCAGTTCTTC
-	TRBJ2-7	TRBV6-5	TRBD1	CASIRTGTGGYEQYF	TGTGCCAGCATCCGAACCGGGACAGGGGGCTACGAGCAGTACTTC
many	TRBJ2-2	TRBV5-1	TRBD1	CASSVGTGPNTGELFF	TGCGCCAGCAGCGTCGGGACAGGTCCGAACACCGGGGAGCTGTTTTTT
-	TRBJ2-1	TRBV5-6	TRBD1	CASSIRDRPYNEQFF	TGTGCCAGCAGTATCCGGGACAGACCATACAATGAGCAGTTCTTC
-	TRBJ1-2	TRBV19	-	CASSIPGRNYGYTF	TGTGCCAGTAGTATTCCGGGGAGGAACTATGGCTACACCTTC
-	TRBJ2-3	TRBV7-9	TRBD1	CASGTASTDTQYF	TGTGCCAGCGGGACAGCTAGCACAGATACGCAGTATTTT
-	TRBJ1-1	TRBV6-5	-	CASRTEATGNTEAFF	TGTGCCAGCAGGACAGAGGCGACAGGAAACACTGAAGCTTTCTTT
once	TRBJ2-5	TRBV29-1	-	CSAAQETQYF	TGCAGCGCCGCTCAAGAGACCCAGTACTTC
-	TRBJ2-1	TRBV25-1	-	CASSERTTRGNEQFF	TGTGCCAGCAGTGAGCGGACGACCCGGGGCAATGAGCAGTTCTTC
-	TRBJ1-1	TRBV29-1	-	CSAGEQFEAFF	TGCAGCGCAGGAGAACAGTTTGAAGCTTTCTTT
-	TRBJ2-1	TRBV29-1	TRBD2	CSVVLAATNEQFF	TGCAGCGTTGTCCTAGCGGCTACGAATGAGCAGTTCTTC
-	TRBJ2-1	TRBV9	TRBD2	CASSAPGLAGGNEQFF	TGTGCCAGCAGCGCCCCGGGACTAGCGGGGGGCAATGAGCAGTTCTTC
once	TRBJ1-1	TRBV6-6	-	CASGTTRNTEAFF	TGTGCCAGCGGCACCACGAGGAACACTGAAGCTTTCTTT
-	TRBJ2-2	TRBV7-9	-	CASSLISNTGELFF	TGTGCCAGCAGCTTAATCTCGAACACCGGGGAGCTGTTTTTT
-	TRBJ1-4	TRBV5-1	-	CASRTETVRNEKLFF	TGCGCCAGCAGGACAGAAACAGTGCGAAATGAAAAACTGTTTTTT
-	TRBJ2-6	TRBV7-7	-	CASSLDMTSGANVLTF	TGTGCTAGCAGCTTAGACATGACCTCTGGGGCCAACGTCCTGACTTTC
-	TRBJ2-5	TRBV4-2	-	CASSQEVVGQETQYF	TGTGCCAGCAGCCAAGAGGTTGTAGGCCAAGAGACCCAGTACTTC
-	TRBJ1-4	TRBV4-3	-	CASSHQAFSTNEKLFF	TGCGCCAGCAGCCATCAGGCCTTCTCAACTAATGAAAAACTGTTTTTT
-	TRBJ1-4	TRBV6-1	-	CASSEVLGLNEKLFF	TGTGCCAGCAGTGAAGTTTTGGGATTGAATGAAAAACTGTTTTTT
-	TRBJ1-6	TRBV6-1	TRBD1	CASSAGGSYNSPLHF	TGTGCCAGCAGTGCAGGGGGATCCTATAATTCACCCCTCCACTTT
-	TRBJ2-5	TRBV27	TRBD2	CASRSSAGRETQYF	TGTGCCAGCAGATCGTCAGCGGGACGAGAGACCCAGTACTTC
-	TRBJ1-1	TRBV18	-	CASSPDGNTEAFF	TGTGCCAGCTCGCCCGACGGGAACACTGAAGCTTTCTTT
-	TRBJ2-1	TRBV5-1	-	CASSLILRGKGYNEQFF	TGCGCCAGCAGCTTGATTTTGAGGGGAAAGGGCTACAATGAGCAGTTCTTC
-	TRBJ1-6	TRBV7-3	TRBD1	CASSLTRDRNSPLHF	TGTGCCAGCAGCTTAACCAGGGACAGAAATTCACCCCTCCACTTT
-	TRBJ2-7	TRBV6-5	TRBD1	CASRGQGRSHYEQYF	TGTGCCAGCCGTGGACAGGGGCGATCCCACTACGAGCAGTACTTC
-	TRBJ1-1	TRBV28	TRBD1	CATTPGTGGYREAFF	TGTGCCACCACACCCGGGACAGGTGGCTATAGGGAGGCTTTCTTT
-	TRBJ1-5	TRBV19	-	CASSIGGQPQHF	TGTGCCAGTAGTATAGGAGGCCAGCCCCAGCATTTT
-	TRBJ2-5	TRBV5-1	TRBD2	CASSFSGGSQETQYF	TGCGCCAGCAGCTTTTCGGGAGGGTCCCAAGAGACCCAGTACTTC
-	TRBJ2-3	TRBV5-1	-	CASVQGSSTDTQYF	TGCGCCAGCGTTCAGGGGTCGAGTACAGATACGCAGTATTTT
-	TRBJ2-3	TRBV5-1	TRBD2	CASSQSGGTYTDTQYF	TGCGCCAGCAGCCAGAGCGGGGGGACCTACACAGATACGCAGTATTTT
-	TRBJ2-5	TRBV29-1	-	CSVGSLYAGAQETQYF	TGCAGCGTTGGAAGCCTGTATGCAGGTGCCCAAGAGACCCAGTACTTC
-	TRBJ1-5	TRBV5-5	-	CASSPRTVDSNQPQHF	TGTGCCAGCAGCCCCCGGACAGTGGATAGCAATCAGCCCCAGCATTTT
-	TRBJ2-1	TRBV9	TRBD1	CASAPGTGYNEQFF	TGTGCCAGCGCCCCCGGGACAGGTTACAATGAGCAGTTCTTC
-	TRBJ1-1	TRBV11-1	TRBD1	CASSSRTGSEAFF	TGTGCCAGCAGCTCCCGGACAGGGTCTGAAGCTTTCTTT
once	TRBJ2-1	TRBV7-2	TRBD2	CASSLGIAGGNEQFF	TGTGCCAGCAGCCTGGGAATAGCGGGGGGGAATGAGCAGTTCTTC